This TCR beta chain originates from a study of cytomegalovirus exposure and HLA in healthy donors. Overall study context: Out of 150 million to 200 million T cells, an earlier analysis found 117 million unique TCR beta sequences in total. Whole-study results and caveats: Later work showed greater clonal expansion in HLA-associated TCR beta chains than in equally common others.

With regard to this clone: Its cognate antigen is unknown.

With 60 Vbeta and 13 Jbeta primers, the PCR was carried out. TCRdb keeps only in-frame clones here, not all; method: immunoSEQ multiplex PCR. The table records about 100,000 clones, 81% of them present only once. Sequenced input: PBMCs. The TCR comes from a man aged 35 to 55 in good health and CMV-seropositive.

CDR3 region: CASSPPSLNQPQHF. DNA for the CDR3: TGTGCCAGCAGCCCCCCCTCCCTCAATCAGCCCCAGCATTTT. The J gene is TRBJ1-5, the V gene TRBV9; D remains unclear. The germline gives CDR1 SGDLS, CDR2 YYNGEE. V was trimmed by 4 bases and J by 3 bases, leaving 11 bases between them. The CDR3 is 14 residues long.